The 19 T cell receptor beta chains given below trace back to one sample, sequenced in a study of cytomegalovirus exposure and HLA in healthy donors. PCR employed 60 Vbeta and 13 Jbeta primers. Repertoires were generated with immunoSEQ multiplex PCR, while TCRdb's copy carries only in-frame clones and drops some. The sample yields approximately 35,000 clones, roughly 82% seen once. Source material: PBMCs. These TCRs come from a woman aged 18-29 years in good health and CMV-seronegative.

The V call is TRBV4-1, the J call TRBJ2-1; D is perhaps TRBD2 (6 bases). The CDR3 is made up of 18 amino acids. The V gene lost 1 base and the J gene lost 0 bases, with 16 bases spanning the gap. Germline CDR1 and CDR2: MGHRA and YSYEKL. CDR3 amino acids: CASSQAVPGESSYNEQFF. The CDR3 coding sequence is TGCGCCAGCAGCCAAGCCGTCCCGGGGGAGAGCTCCTACAATGAGCAGTTCTTC.

In this sample, this clone turned up once. The rearrangement uses TRBV30 and TRBJ1-2; D is unclear. Germline V gene lookup returns CDR1 GTSNPN and CDR2 SVGIG (reference sequence). V was pared by 1 base and J by 8 bases, with 14 bases between. The CDR3 covers 13 residues. For the CDR3, the DNA is TGTGCCTGGAGTGCAAGGGAGTTCGGGGGCTACACCTTC. Amino acids: CAWSAREFGGYTF.

The rearrangement links TRBV21-1 to TRBJ2-7; the table names TRBD1, a call not compared with the DNA. TRBV21-1 is reported as a pseudogene. The CDR3 spans 18 residues. The CDR3 region is CASSKRRDRGYSSYEQYF. The CDR3 DNA follows: TGTGCCAGCAGCAAAAGGAGGGACAGGGGTTACAGCTCCTACGAGCAGTACTTC.

The chain joins TRBV7-3 to TRBJ2-1, with TRBD2 matching 7 bases. Germline V lookup: CDR1 SGHTA, CDR2 FQGTGA. V lost 4 bases, J lost 10 bases, and 1 base stayed unmatched. The CDR3 is 11 amino acids. CDR3 in amino acids: CASSYGGEQFF. The CDR3, as DNA: TGTGCCAGCAGCTACGGGGGGGAGCAGTTCTTC.

The J gene is TRBJ2-7, the V gene TRBV7-9, with TRBD1 matching over 9 bases. Trimming at V came to 5 bases and at J to 5 bases, leaving 7 bases not matched to a gene. Germline loops: CDR1 SEHNR, CDR2 FQNEAQ (reference sequence). The CDR3 runs 14 residues. CDR3 DNA: TGTGCCAGCAGCCCACAGGGGGCCGATAACGAGCAGTACTTC. Encoded protein: CASSPQGADNEQYF.

The chain uses TRBV6-6 and TRBJ2-3; D remains ambiguous. The germline V and J ends were trimmed by 6 bases and 6 bases, with 10 bases remaining between them. The CDR3 spans 12 residues. Germline V gene lookup returns CDR1 MNHNY and CDR2 SVGAGI (reference sequence). In DNA form, the CDR3 reads TGTGCCAGCAGCCCACAGTATGATACGCAGTATTTT. It yields the protein CASSPQYDTQYF.

This chain uses TRBV5-4 with TRBJ2-2, with 12 bases matching TRBD2. CDR1 is SGHNT, CDR2 YYREEE, per germline (reference sequence). This CDR3 region has 17 residues. Germline trimming cut 1 base from V and 7 bases from J; bases unmatched to any gene: 8. Written as DNA, the CDR3 is TGTGCCAGCAGCTTGACTAGCGGGAGGCTTAATGGCGGGGAGCTGTTTTTT. The encoded protein is CASSLTSGRLNGGELFF.

The chain links TRBV7-2 to TRBJ2-5; TRBD2 matches at 8 bases. Germline CDR1 and CDR2: SGHTA and FQGNSA. This CDR3 spans 15 amino acids. V shed 5 bases and J 3 bases; nucleotides not matched to a gene: 8. CDR3 loop: CASSPPAGVEETQYF. CDR3 DNA sequence: TGTGCCAGCAGCCCACCAGCGGGAGTAGAAGAGACCCAGTACTTC. The full variable domain, completed using reference TRBV7-2 and TRBJ2-5, is GAGVSQSPSNKVTEKGKDVELRCDPISGHTALYWYRQSLGQGLEFLIYFQGNSAPDKSGLPSDRFSAERTGGSVSTLTIQRTQQEDSAVYLCASSPPAGVEETQYFGPGTRLLVL.

Comments on this clone: A junction boundary mismatches the germline segment, possibly from a read error. The J gene is TRBJ1-2, the V gene TRBV5-6; D remains ambiguous. Germline-derived CDR1 and CDR2 are SGHDT and YYEEEE. This CDR3 is built from 14 residues. The CDR3: CASTKGSPNYGYPF. CDR3 in DNA: TGTGCCAGCACTAAAGGGAGTCCCAACTATGGCTACCCCTTC.

This chain joins TRBV7-9 and TRBJ1-1, with D unclear. The CDR3 consists of 15 residues. The germline gives CDR1 SEHNR, CDR2 FQNEAQ (reference sequence). V lost 5 bases and J lost 3, with 16 bases in between. As DNA, the CDR3 is TGTGCCAGCAGCCCCTTTGCAGGCCACGACACTGAAGCTTTCTTT. It yields the protein CASSPFAGHDTEAFF.

J is TRBJ2-7 and V is TRBV7-9; TRBD1 agrees at 7 bases. CDR3 size: 15 residues. V lost 5 bases, J lost 3 bases, and 10 bases stayed unmatched. In germline, CDR1 is SEHNR, CDR2 FQNEAQ (reference sequence). The CDR3 sequence: CASSRIRDSSYEQYF. For the CDR3, the DNA is TGTGCCAGCAGCCGTATACGGGACAGTAGCTACGAGCAGTACTTC.

This chain joins TRBV18 and TRBJ2-1; 10 bases are a match to TRBD2. The germline gives CDR1 KGHSH, CDR2 LQKENI. The CDR3 length is 15 residues. The V and J ends lost 0 bases and 7 bases, in that order; junction bases with no gene match: 3. This CDR3 is CASSPPASGGNEQFF. For the CDR3, the DNA is TGTGCCAGCTCACCACCGGCTAGCGGGGGTAATGAGCAGTTCTTC.

This clone has more than one count but fewer than ten. This sequence joins TRBV27 and TRBJ2-7; 7 positions match TRBD1. This CDR3 has 15 amino acids. With V trimmed by 8 bases and J by 4 bases, 14 bases remained unmatched. Germline lookup yields CDR1 MNHEY and CDR2 SMNVEV (reference sequence). The CDR3 spells CASAENRGIVYEQYF. Written as DNA, the CDR3 is TGTGCCAGCGCCGAAAACAGGGGAATTGTATACGAGCAGTACTTC.

The chain joins TRBV25-1 to TRBJ2-1, with D unresolved. Germline-derived CDR1 and CDR2 are MGHDK and SYGVNS. This CDR3 comprises 16 residues. V lost 2 bases, J lost 3 bases, and 14 bases lay in between. Written as DNA, the CDR3 is TGTGCCAGCAGTGAAAGTGACCCAGGAAGCTACAATGAGCAGTTCTTC. Amino acid sequence: CASSESDPGSYNEQFF.

V and J are TRBV27 and TRBJ2-7, with TRBD2 identical over 15 bases. CDR1 and CDR2 from the germline V gene are MNHEY and SMNVEV (reference sequence). Losses at the gene ends were 7 bases for V and 7 bases for J; bases not matched to a gene: 8. This CDR3 has 15 amino acids. CDR3 region: CASNLAGLAGGEQYF. The CDR3 nucleotides are TGTGCCAGCAACCTCGCAGGACTAGCGGGAGGGGAGCAGTACTTC.

The chain uses TRBV7-9 and TRBJ2-5, with D possibly TRBD1 on 6 matching bases. The CDR3 loop spans 16 amino acids. Germline V gene data show CDR1 as SEHNR and CDR2 as FQNEAQ (reference sequence). V shed 6 bases and J shed 1 base, with 18 bases lying between them. The CDR3 region is CASRYLSGTLQETQYF. The CDR3 DNA follows: TGTGCCAGCAGATACCTTTCCGGGACACTCCAAGAGACCCAGTACTTC.

The chain recombines TRBV9 with TRBJ2-1; a possible D gene is TRBD1 (6 bases). V was pared by 0 bases and J by 6 bases, with 10 bases between. The germline gives CDR1 SGDLS, CDR2 YYNGEE. The CDR3 consists of 14 residues. The DNA of the CDR3 is TGTGCCAGCAGCGTAGAACAGGGCTCCAATGAGCAGTTCTTC. Translating gives CASSVEQGSNEQFF.

This chain connects TRBV9 to TRBJ2-1; possibly TRBD2 for D (6 bases). The CDR3 length is 12 residues. V was cut by 3 bases and J by 8 bases, with 9 bases left in between. Looked up from germline, CDR1 is SGDLS and CDR2 is YYNGEE. The CDR3: CASSASGDEQFF. The CDR3 DNA sequence: TGTGCCAGCAGCGCTTCGGGAGATGAGCAGTTCTTC.

A remark on this clone: A read error may produce the germline difference seen at one junction end. Written as DNA, the CDR3 is TGTGCCAGCAGTACAGACAGGGGGCGAGGCTACCCCTTC. Translated: CASSTDRGRGYPF. The chain employs TRBV27 and TRBJ1-2, with 10 positions matching TRBD1. Germline values: CDR1 MNHEY, CDR2 SMNVEV (reference sequence). CDR3 size: 13 residues.